These 19 T cell receptor beta chains were sequenced from one sample in a study of shared clonotypes between healthy human individuals. Assay: immunoSEQ multiplex PCR; the TCRdb copy retains only in-frame clones and omits some. The data show around 500,000 clones, 81% seen once. The sequencing input was PBMCs. The receptors derive from a woman in her thirties or forties in good health. Some clones in this sample may be carry-over from other donors' samples.

This clone was counted once. The CDR3 DNA reads TGTGCCAGCAGCTTATCCCAGGGACGGGCGGTGTTCTTC. Encoded protein: CASSLSQGRAVFF. The V gene is TRBV7-3, the J gene TRBJ2-1; D assignment may be TRBD1 or TRBD2 (5 bases each). This CDR3 comprises 13 residues. Trimming pared 2 bases from V and 15 bases from J, leaving 17 bases between. Germline CDR1 is SGHTA and CDR2 is FQGTGA.

This clone was observed a few times. A much larger clone differs by one base, so this may be a read error. The chain carries TRBV25-1 and TRBJ2-7; D uncertain. The CDR3 spans 12 residues. V gave up 2 bases and J gave up 5 bases, with 7 bases separating them. Per germline, CDR1 MGHDK and CDR2 SYGVNS. CDR3 bases: TGTGCCAGCAGTGAACATAGCCACGAGCAGTACTTC. This sequence encodes CASSEHSHEQYF.

This chain uses TRBV2 with TRBJ2-1, with D possibly being TRBD1 (6 bases). Germline V lookup: CDR1 SNHLY, CDR2 FYNNEI. V lost 8 bases to trimming and J lost 4 bases, with 12 bases between them. CDR3 length: 13 residues. The CDR3 DNA reads TGTGCCAGCGCCTATCAGGGGTACAATGAGCAGTTCTTC. It translates to CASAYQGYNEQFF.

In its sample, this clone was seen a few times. V is TRBV4-3 and J is TRBJ1-5; no definite D call. The CDR3 spans 15 residues. Trimming cost V 5 bases and J 3 bases, with 14 bases left between them. Germline V gene lookup returns CDR1 LGHNA and CDR2 YSLEER. In DNA, the CDR3 is TGCGCCAGCAGCGCAAGTGTGGGCTTCAATCAGCCCCAGCATTTT. It yields the protein CASSASVGFNQPQHF.

In regard to this clone: A far larger clone is just one base off, so this is likely a read error. Other DNA sequences within the sample encode an identical CDR3. The chain joins TRBV7-6 to TRBJ2-7; D uncertain. In germline, CDR1 is SGHVS, CDR2 FNYEAQ. There are 14 residues in the CDR3. The CDR3 protein is CASSLGRSSYEQYF. For the CDR3, the DNA is TGCGCCAGCAGCTTAGGCCGGAGCTCCTACGAGCAGTACTTC.

This clone was counted a few times. The chain carries TRBV27 and TRBJ1-5, with D possibly TRBD1 on 6 matching bases. Germline V gene lookup returns CDR1 MNHEY and CDR2 SMNVEV (reference sequence). Trimming pared 7 bases from V and 4 bases from J, leaving 14 bases between. The CDR3 extends over 14 amino acids. CDR3 protein: CASKTGLSNQPQHF. Here the CDR3 DNA reads TGTGCCAGCAAAACAGGGCTGAGTAATCAGCCCCAGCATTTT.

The chain employs TRBV9 and TRBJ1-1; TRBD1 is a possible D gene (5 bases). V was shortened by 0 bases and J by 4 bases, with 13 bases between the two germline ends. Per the germline V gene, CDR1 is SGDLS and CDR2 is YYNGEE. This CDR3 region has 15 residues. The CDR3 spells CASSVDQAGTTEAFF. The CDR3 DNA sequence: TGTGCCAGCAGCGTAGATCAAGCAGGGACCACTGAAGCTTTCTTT.

This rearrangement joins TRBV28 to TRBJ1-2, with D hard to call. Trimming cost V 5 bases and J 5 bases, with 15 bases left between them. Per germline, CDR1 MDHEN and CDR2 SYDVKM. The CDR3 length is 14 residues. DNA for the CDR3: TGTGCCAGCAGTCCCCCCCCGAATGGGTATGGCTACACCTTC. Translating gives CASSPPPNGYGYTF.

V and J are TRBV19 and TRBJ2-6, with D maybe TRBD1 (6 bases). The ends were cut back, 4 bases at V and 2 bases at J, with 9 bases in the middle. CDR3 size: 15 residues. CDR1 and CDR2 from the germline V gene are LNHDA and SQIVND (reference sequence). Here the CDR3 reads CASSTSGAGANVLTF. CDR3 nucleotide sequence: TGTGCCAGTAGTACCTCAGGGGCTGGGGCCAACGTCCTGACTTTC.

This clone was counted once. This could be a read error, since a much larger clone is one nucleotide away. This sample also contains other DNA sequences that code for the same CDR3. The V call is TRBV5-6, the J call TRBJ2-1; 7 bases are a match to TRBD2. Germline CDR1 is SGHDT and CDR2 is YYEEEE. Trimming removed 4 bases from V and 1 base from J; junction bases left unmatched: 8. The CDR3 has 16 residues. The CDR3 spells CASSPFAGVSYNEQFF. CDR3 in DNA: TGTGCCAGCAGCCCTTTTGCGGGAGTATCCTACAATGAGCAGTTCTTC.

The chain couples TRBV9 to TRBJ2-3; TRBD2 agrees at 9 bases. The CDR3 extends over 17 amino acids. Losses at the gene ends were 0 bases for V and 0 bases for J; bases not matched to a gene: 5. Germline V lookup: CDR1 SGDLS, CDR2 YYNGEE. The CDR3 region is CASSVAAGGPSTDTQYF. The CDR3 DNA follows: TGTGCCAGCAGCGTAGCCGCGGGAGGGCCGAGCACAGATACGCAGTATTTT.

V and J are TRBV15 and TRBJ2-5; 12 positions match TRBD2. Germline CDR1 is LNHNV and CDR2 is YYDKDF (reference sequence). J lost 4 bases, V lost 8 bases, and 5 bases had no gene match. CDR3 length: 14 amino acids. CDR3 bases: TGTGCCACCGCCCCGGGACTAGCGGGAGAGACCCAGTACTTC. Translating gives CATAPGLAGETQYF.

In DNA, the CDR3 is TGTGCCAGCGCGGGACAATCCTACGAGCAGTACTTC. This encodes CASAGQSYEQYF. The chain uses TRBV25-1 and TRBJ2-7; D possibly matches TRBD1 or TRBD2 (6 bases each). The CDR3 runs 12 residues. Trimming took off 8 bases at V and 1 base at J, with 9 bases between the two ends. CDR1 and CDR2 from the germline V gene are MGHDK and SYGVNS.

This chain connects TRBV28 to TRBJ1-2, with 7 positions matching TRBD1. After removal of 5 bases from V and 13 bases from J, the junction contained 13 bases not matched to a gene. CDR3 length: 13 amino acids. Per germline, CDR1 MDHEN and CDR2 SYDVKM. The CDR3, as DNA: TGTGCCAGCAGTGACCGGGACAGTACTGGTCGCACCTTC. This translates into CASSDRDSTGRTF.

Concerning this clone: A single base is all that separates this from a far larger clone, so a read error is likely. Other nucleotide sequences in the sample specify the same CDR3. The chain carries TRBV28 and TRBJ1-1, with 8 bases fitting TRBD1. CDR1 is MDHEN and CDR2 is SYDVKM in the germline V gene. The CDR3 has 15 residues. For the CDR3, the DNA is TGTGCTAGCAGTTTCAGGACAGGGTTGAACACTGAAGCTTTCTTT. Amino acids: CASSFRTGLNTEAFF.

To note about this clone: The sample has other DNA sequences that encode this CDR3 too. The genes are TRBV4-1 and TRBJ2-1; D remains unclear. With 1 base removed from V and 1 base from J, the gap between germline ends came to 11 bases. This CDR3 is built from 16 residues. The germline V gene has CDR1 MGHRA and CDR2 YSYEKL. CDR3 sequence reads: CASSQVDLISYNEQFF. The CDR3 DNA sequence: TGCGCCAGCAGCCAAGTAGACCTAATATCCTACAATGAGCAGTTCTTC.

The rearrangement joins TRBV28 to TRBJ1-5; TRBD1 matches 7 bases. Germline CDR1 MDHEN, CDR2 SYDVKM. V trimming: 6 bases; J trimming: 6 bases; junction bases outside the gene matches: 14. The CDR3 runs to 16 residues. This CDR3 is CASSATTGVVGQPQHF. The CDR3 nucleotides are TGTGCCAGCAGCGCTACTACAGGGGTCGTGGGTCAGCCCCAGCATTTT. The whole variable domain, remainder taken from reference TRBV28 and TRBJ1-5, is DVKVTQSSRYLVKRTGEKVFLECVQDMDHENMFWYRQDPGLGLRLIYFSYDVKMKEKGDIPEGYSVSREKKERFSLILESASTNQTSMYLCASSATTGVVGQPQHFGDGTRLSIL.

In the case of this clone: With a far larger clone one base away, a read error is the likely cause. The rearrangement joins TRBV25-1 to TRBJ1-1; D perhaps matches TRBD1 (5 bases). The length of the CDR3 is 12 residues. CDR1 is MGHDK and CDR2 is SYGVNS in the germline V gene. This chain's CDR3 is CASSRNEGEAYF. The CDR3 region has the DNA TGTGCCAGCAGTCGGAATGAAGGGGAAGCTTACTTT.

This chain connects TRBV9 to TRBJ1-2, with no clear D. The CDR3 covers 13 residues. The germline CDR1 and CDR2 sequences are SGDLS and YYNGEE. V was cut by 4 bases and J by 4 bases, with 11 bases left in between. CDR3 in amino acids: CASSPREFYGYTF. The CDR3 DNA follows: TGTGCCAGCAGCCCCCGGGAGTTCTATGGCTACACCTTC.